This T cell receptor beta chain was profiled in a study of blood T cell repertoires in COVID-19. This table comes from immunoSEQ multiplex PCR, and its TCRdb copy is limited to in-frame clones, with some not included. This sample has 200,000 to 300,000 clones, with approximately 87% found just once. Germline loops: CDR1 DFQATT, CDR2 SNEGSKA (reference sequence). V lost 3 bases and J 10 bases, leaving 9 bases between the germline ends. This CDR3 comprises 10 residues. Sequenced material: peripheral blood. The source is a human donor in a cohort sampled during active COVID-19. The chain employs TRBV20-1 and TRBJ2-5, with D possibly being TRBD1 (5 bases). CDR3 in amino acids: CSARGPVQYF. In nucleotides, the CDR3 is TGCAGTGCTAGGGGGCCAGTCCAGTACTTC.